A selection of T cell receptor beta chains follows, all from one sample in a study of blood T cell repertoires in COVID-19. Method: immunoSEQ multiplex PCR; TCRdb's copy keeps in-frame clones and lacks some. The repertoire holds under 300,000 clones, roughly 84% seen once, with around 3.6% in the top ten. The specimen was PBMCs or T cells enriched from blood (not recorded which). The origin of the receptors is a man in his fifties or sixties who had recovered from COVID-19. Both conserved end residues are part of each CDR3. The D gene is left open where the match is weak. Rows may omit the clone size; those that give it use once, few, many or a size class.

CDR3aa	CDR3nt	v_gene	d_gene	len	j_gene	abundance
CASSAGGTGVKSTEAFF	TGTGCCAGCAGCGCAGGAGGGACAGGGGTTAAGAGCACTGAAGCTTTCTTT	TRBV7-9	TRBD1	17	TRBJ1-1	-
CASSPRTSGILEQYF	TGTGCCAGCAGTCCGAGGACTAGCGGCATCTTAGAGCAGTACTTC	TRBV5-4	TRBD2	15	TRBJ2-7	-
CASSQSGTGYYEQYF	TGTGCCAGCAGCCAAAGCGGGACGGGGTACTACGAGCAGTACTTC	TRBV7-2	TRBD2	15	TRBJ2-7	-
CASSGQGSTEAFF	TGTGCCAGCTCTGGACAGGGGTCCACTGAAGCTTTCTTT	TRBV18	TRBD1	13	TRBJ1-1	-
CASHWRVEEKLFF	TGTGCCAGCCATTGGAGGGTTGAAGAAAAACTGTTTTTT	TRBV2	-	13	TRBJ1-4	once
CASSPQGVRYGYTF	TGTGCCAGCAGCCCCCAGGGGGTTCGCTATGGCTACACCTTC	TRBV7-2	TRBD1	14	TRBJ1-2	-
CASSPPTGPNEKLFF	TGTGCCAGCAGTCCACCGACAGGCCCGAATGAAAAACTGTTTTTT	TRBV28	-	15	TRBJ1-4	-
CASSYTTGRDTQYF	TGTGCCAGCAGTTATACGACAGGGAGGGATACGCAGTATTTT	TRBV6-5	-	14	TRBJ2-3	-
CASSKTGIGNTIYF	TGTGCCAGCAGTAAGACAGGGATCGGAAACACCATATATTTT	TRBV25-1	TRBD1	14	TRBJ1-3	-
CAVTSGRTDTQYF	TGTGCCGTGACTAGCGGGAGAACAGATACGCAGTATTTT	TRBV19	TRBD2	13	TRBJ2-3	-
CASSQDGRLAPTYEQYF	TGTGCCAGCAGCCAAGATGGCCGGCTAGCACCTACCTACGAGCAGTACTTC	TRBV3-1/TRBV3-2	-	17	TRBJ2-7	-
CASSATGTASNEKLFF	TGTGCCAGCAGCGCTACCGGGACTGCCTCGAATGAAAAACTGTTTTTT	TRBV7-8	-	16	TRBJ1-4	-
CASSQSTGTGGYTEAFF	TGCGCCAGCAGTCAATCCACCGGGACAGGGGGTTACACTGAAGCTTTCTTT	TRBV23-1	TRBD1	17	TRBJ1-1	-
CASSLPSSNQPQHF	TGTGCCAGCAGCTTACCGAGTAGCAATCAGCCCCAGCATTTT	TRBV7-9	-	14	TRBJ1-5	-
CASSPGQGQFFYGYTF	TGTGCCAGCTCACCTGGGCAAGGACAGTTTTTTTATGGCTACACCTTC	TRBV18	-	16	TRBJ1-2	-
CASSPPAGFNTEAFF	TGTGCCAGCTCACCTCCGGCAGGGTTCAACACTGAAGCTTTCTTT	TRBV18	-	15	TRBJ1-1	-
CASLFLGSWGYTF	TGTGCCAGCCTTTTCTTAGGGAGTTGGGGCTACACCTTC	TRBV2	-	13	TRBJ1-2	few
CASSLRGLNTDTQYF	TGCGCCAGCAGCTTGAGGGGGCTGAACACAGATACGCAGTATTTT	TRBV5-1	TRBD1	15	TRBJ2-3	-
CASSGIPSGANVLTF	TGTGCCAGTTCCGGGATACCCTCTGGGGCCAACGTCCTGACTTTC	TRBV19	-	15	TRBJ2-6	-
CARPSDPDTNSYEQYF	TGTGCCAGACCATCTGATCCAGACACAAACTCCTACGAGCAGTACTTC	TRBV18	-	16	TRBJ2-7	once
CASSPPLGLNNSPLHF	TGTGCCAGCTCACCACCGTTGGGACTCAATAATTCACCCCTCCACTTT	TRBV18	-	16	TRBJ1-6	-
CASSLGGHKETQYF	TGTGCCAGCAGCTTGGGCGGGCATAAAGAGACCCAGTACTTC	TRBV5-4	-	14	TRBJ2-5	-
CASRGGQGSNEKLFF	TGTGCCAGCAGGGGGGGACAGGGGAGTAATGAAAAACTGTTTTTT	TRBV6-5	TRBD1	15	TRBJ1-4	-
CASRRGGKRDSSTDTQYF	TGTGCCAGTAGGCGTGGGGGAAAGCGGGACTCTAGCACAGATACGCAGTATTTT	TRBV19	TRBD2	18	TRBJ2-3	-
CASSLPEEGVSSYEQYF	TGTGCCAGCAGCCTCCCCGAGGAGGGCGTGAGCTCCTACGAGCAGTACTTC	TRBV7-8	-	17	TRBJ2-7	-
CASSLVQGGRGGYTF	TGTGCCAGCAGCTTGGTACAGGGGGGGCGAGGTGGCTACACCTTC	TRBV5-6	TRBD1	15	TRBJ1-2	-
CARSTGQGPYNEQFF	TGTGCCAGAAGCACCGGACAGGGGCCCTACAATGAGCAGTTCTTC	TRBV7-5	-	15	TRBJ2-1	-
CASREPGKQYF	TGTGCCAGCAGGGAGCCGGGAAAGCAGTACTTC	TRBV6-1	-	11	TRBJ2-7	-
CSASPLPGGRVDTEAFF	TGCAGTGCTAGTCCCCTCCCAGGGGGAAGGGTGGACACTGAAGCTTTCTTT	TRBV20-1	TRBD1	17	TRBJ1-1	-
CASSPSTGRYNEQFF	TGTGCCAGCTCACCAAGCACAGGGCGGTACAATGAGCAGTTCTTC	TRBV18	-	15	TRBJ2-1	-
CASSVGGGLAGARGETQYF	TGTGCTAGCAGCGTCGGAGGGGGACTAGCGGGGGCTCGGGGAGAGACCCAGTACTTC	TRBV7-7	TRBD2	19	TRBJ2-5	-
CASSLERWRRGTDTQYF	TGTGCCAGCAGCTTAGAAAGGTGGCGCCGGGGGACAGATACGCAGTATTTT	TRBV11-3	-	17	TRBJ2-3	-
CASSFDSSYNEQFF	TGCGCCAGCAGCTTTGACAGCTCCTACAATGAGCAGTTCTTC	TRBV5-1	-	14	TRBJ2-1	-
CASSTGAYQPQHF	TGTGCCAGCAGCACAGGGGCCTATCAGCCCCAGCATTTT	TRBV5-4	TRBD1	13	TRBJ1-5	-
CASSPRTGRMPEAFF	TGTGCCAGCAGCCCCCGGACAGGGAGGATGCCTGAAGCTTTCTTT	TRBV9	TRBD1	15	TRBJ1-1	few
CASSLVLRANGYTF	TGTGCCAGCAGCTTAGTTCTCAGGGCCAATGGCTACACCTTC	TRBV7-9	-	14	TRBJ1-2	-
CAWIGHGTANSPLHF	TGTGCCTGGATCGGCCACGGGACAGCCAATTCACCCCTCCACTTT	TRBV30	TRBD1	15	TRBJ1-6	-
CASSHGTELYEQYF	TGTGCCAGCAGCCACGGGACAGAACTTTACGAGCAGTACTTC	TRBV5-4	TRBD1	14	TRBJ2-7	-
CASSLNRAHGYTF	TGTGCCAGCAGTTTAAACAGGGCTCATGGCTACACCTTC	TRBV28	-	13	TRBJ1-2	-
CASNLSKNQPQHF	TGTGCCAGTAATCTATCAAAAAATCAGCCCCAGCATTTT	TRBV19	-	13	TRBJ1-5	once
CAWSLQGSPLHF	TGTGCCTGGAGTCTACAGGGTTCACCCCTCCACTTT	TRBV30	-	12	TRBJ1-6	-
CASRGGGPETQYF	TGTGCCAGCAGAGGCGGGGGCCCGGAGACCCAGTACTTC	TRBV11-1	-	13	TRBJ2-5	-
CASSPQAGTGSYNEQFF	TGTGCCAGCAGCCCCCAAGCCGGGACAGGGTCCTACAATGAGCAGTTCTTC	TRBV7-6	TRBD1	17	TRBJ2-1	-
CATLGLAGTGVGYNEQFF	TGTGCCACCCTCGGACTTGCCGGGACAGGGGTGGGCTACAATGAGCAGTTCTTC	TRBV7-8	TRBD1	18	TRBJ2-1	-
CASRRREVGELFF	TGTGCCAGCAGAAGACGAGAGGTCGGGGAGCTGTTTTTT	TRBV12-3/TRBV12-4	-	13	TRBJ2-2	-
CASSLDPSGNTIYF	TGTGCCAGCAGCTTGGATCCTTCGGGAAACACCATATATTTT	TRBV5-4	-	14	TRBJ1-3	-
CARATSGANVLTF	TGTGCCAGGGCAACCTCTGGGGCCAACGTCCTGACTTTC	TRBV7-2	-	13	TRBJ2-6	-
CASSQFNRDRVIDEQFF	TGCGCCAGCAGTCAATTCAACCGGGACAGGGTAATCGATGAGCAGTTCTTC	TRBV23-1	TRBD1	17	TRBJ2-1	-
CATSGPSGTVDTQYF	TGTGCCACCAGTGGCCCTAGCGGGACGGTAGATACGCAGTATTTT	TRBV24-1	TRBD2	15	TRBJ2-3	once
CASSYSISGRGYGYTF	TGTGCCAGCAGTTACTCGATCTCCGGACGGGGCTATGGCTACACCTTC	TRBV6-5	-	16	TRBJ1-2	-
CASSELQGWDTGELFF	TGTGCCAGCAGCGAGCTACAGGGGTGGGACACCGGGGAGCTGTTTTTT	TRBV7-9	TRBD1	16	TRBJ2-2	-
CASTAVRTGVSTDTQYF	TGTGCCAGCACCGCTGTCCGGACAGGGGTTAGCACAGATACGCAGTATTTT	TRBV28	TRBD1	17	TRBJ2-3	-
CAIKGTGGETQYF	TGTGCCATCAAGGGGACAGGCGGAGAGACCCAGTACTTC	TRBV10-3	TRBD1	13	TRBJ2-5	once
CASSQEGSGRREQFF	TGCGCCAGCAGCCAAGAGGGGAGCGGGAGACGCGAGCAGTTCTTC	TRBV4-3	TRBD2	15	TRBJ2-1	-
CSVEEGRAYEQYF	TGCAGCGTTGAAGAGGGCAGGGCCTACGAGCAGTACTTC	TRBV29-1	-	13	TRBJ2-7	-
CASSGGRRGARAEQYF	TGTGCCAGCAGTGGTGGCCGGCGGGGGGCTAGAGCCGAGCAGTACTTC	TRBV25-1	TRBD2	16	TRBJ2-7	-
CASSFPGGAKGNTIYF	TGTGCCAGCAGTTTCCCAGGGGGCGCGAAAGGAAACACCATATATTTT	TRBV28	TRBD1	16	TRBJ1-3	-